This paragraph reports one T cell receptor beta chain. The data originate from a study of T cells in Graves' hyperthyroidism and ophthalmopathy. RNA transcripts gave rise to amplified TCR beta CDR3 regions. The TCR CDR3 first-round RT-PCR relied on the HTBI primer set. TCRdb redid the calling of the multiplex PCR reads with MiXCR, one entry per CDR3 protein. Altogether fewer than 650,000 distinct CDR3 sequences are present, 11% to 15% being singletons, with the ten largest covering roughly 7%. The TCR was taken from a woman under 30 with Graves' ophthalmopathy. Sequenced input: blood.

The CDR3 region has the DNA TGTGCCAGCAGTGAATTTGGGGACAGGAGAGGTCAGCCCCAGCATTTT. This sequence encodes CASSEFGDRRGQPQHF. The J gene is TRBJ1-5, the V gene TRBV6-1, with 8 bases that match TRBD1. Germline loops: CDR1 MNHNS, CDR2 SASEGT. Trimming cost V 2 bases and J 6 bases; bases outside gene matches: 9. The CDR3 is made up of 16 amino acids.